A single sample is the source of the 14 T cell receptor beta chains below, sequenced in a study of blood T cell repertoires in COVID-19. Profiled with immunoSEQ multiplex PCR; TCRdb holds only in-frame clones, not every one. The table lists about 480,000 clones, about nine tenths of them singletons, with roughly 12% in the top ten. What was sequenced was peripheral blood. Source of these receptors: a woman aged 50 to 65 with COVID-19, enrolled during active disease.

The chain combines TRBV5-5 with TRBJ1-2; 7 bases map to TRBD1. Germline V gives CDR1 SGHKS, CDR2 YYEKEE (reference sequence). This CDR3 is built from 15 residues. Losses at the gene ends were 4 bases for V and 4 bases for J; bases not matched to a gene: 10. In DNA, the CDR3 is TGTGCCAGCAGCCTTTGGACAGGTGTGAGCTATGGCTACACCTTC. It codes for CASSLWTGVSYGYTF.

The CDR3 nucleotides are TGCGCCAGCCCCCCTGGGAGGGGTGCCTACGAGCAGTACTTC. This codes for CASPPGRGAYEQYF. This sequence joins TRBV10-1 and TRBJ2-7; 7 bases line up with TRBD2. Germline loops: CDR1 WNHNN, CDR2 SYGVQD (reference sequence). The CDR3 extends over 14 amino acids. V was clipped by 8 bases and J by 2 bases; unmatched bases: 9.

This clone was observed a few times. This chain joins TRBV9 and TRBJ2-1, with 8 bases matching TRBD1. CDR3 length: 16 amino acids. V lost 0 bases, J lost 4 bases, and 6 bases stayed unmatched. Germline V gene data show CDR1 as SGDLS and CDR2 as YYNGEE. CDR3 sequence reads: CASSVGTGRRYNEQFF. DNA for the CDR3: TGTGCCAGCAGCGTAGGGACAGGGCGCCGTTACAATGAGCAGTTCTTC.

This rearrangement joins TRBV3-1 (or the pseudogene TRBV3-2) to TRBJ2-7; D might be TRBD1 (5 bases). Germline CDR1 and CDR2: LGHDT and YNNKEL (reference sequence). V was trimmed by 8 bases and J by 3 bases, leaving 17 bases between them. The CDR3 length is 14 residues. The DNA of the CDR3 is TGTGCCAGCTCAAGAGTCCAGGGTCTCTACGAGCAGTACTTC. Residues: CASSRVQGLYEQYF.

The table lists this clone with a count of one. This sequence joins TRBV6-1 and TRBJ1-2, with D perhaps matching TRBD1 (5 bases). The CDR3 runs to 14 residues. The germline V and J ends were trimmed by 1 base and 2 bases, with 8 bases remaining between them. Germline V gene lookup returns CDR1 MNHNS and CDR2 SASEGT. The CDR3 sequence: CASSEDPGNYGYTF. DNA for the CDR3: TGTGCCAGCAGTGAAGATCCAGGGAACTATGGCTACACCTTC.

The V gene is TRBV3-1 (or the pseudogene TRBV3-2), the J gene TRBJ2-2; 15 bases are shared with TRBD2. The CDR3 spans 19 residues. From germline, CDR1 is LGHDT and CDR2 YNNKEL (reference sequence). V was clipped by 4 bases and J by 0 bases; unmatched bases: 6. The CDR3 DNA reads as TGTGCCAGCAGCCTAGGACTAGCGGGGGGGATGACGAACACCGGGGAGCTGTTTTTT. It translates to CASSLGLAGGMTNTGELFF.

The chain joins TRBV5-1 to TRBJ2-3, with D perhaps TRBD2 (5 bases). V gave up 5 bases and J gave up 4 bases, with 11 bases separating them. This CDR3 is built from 13 residues. Germline V gene data show CDR1 as SGHRS and CDR2 as YFSETQ. The chain's CDR3 is CASSISSADTQYF. The CDR3 DNA reads TGCGCCAGCAGTATTAGTAGCGCAGATACGCAGTATTTT.

The chain is built from TRBV27 and TRBJ2-3; D is possibly TRBD1 (6 bases). This CDR3 comprises 15 residues. Between the trimmed V and J ends, which lost 2 bases and 2 bases, there was a span of 11 bases. CDR1 and CDR2 from the germline V gene are MNHEY and SMNVEV (reference sequence). The CDR3 DNA is TGTGCCAGCAGTTTAGCAGGGGTATTCACAGATACGCAGTATTTT. Its translation is CASSLAGVFTDTQYF.

The genes are TRBV7-2 and TRBJ1-6; weak D call: TRBD1 (6 bases). The germline CDR1 and CDR2 sequences are SGHTA and FQGNSA. This CDR3 has 15 residues. Trimming removed 2 bases from V and 5 bases from J, with 10 bases in between. The CDR3: CASSLRTANNSPLHF. The DNA of the CDR3 is TGTGCCAGCAGCTTAAGGACAGCGAATAATTCACCCCTCCACTTT.

This clone was found once. The rearrangement links TRBV10-1 to TRBJ1-3; D is possibly TRBD1 (5 bases). This CDR3 is built from 15 residues. CDR1 and CDR2 from the germline V gene are WNHNN and SYGVQD (reference sequence). V shed 3 bases and J shed 0 bases, with 9 bases lying between them. The CDR3 bases are TGCGCCAGCAGTGACAGGGCTACCTCTGGAAACACCATATATTTT. Translation: CASSDRATSGNTIYF.

This sequence joins TRBV10-1 and TRBJ1-4; tentatively, D is TRBD1 (5 bases). The V gene's germline CDR1 is WNHNN and CDR2 SYGVQD (reference sequence). The CDR3 extends over 13 amino acids. V shed 0 bases and J shed 14 bases, with 13 bases lying between them. DNA for the CDR3: TGCGCCAGCAGTGAGTCCGTAGGGGAAGAGCTGTTTTTT. It codes for CASSESVGEELFF.

The rearrangement links TRBV5-4 to TRBJ2-1; 13 nucleotides match TRBD2. V trimming: 5 bases; J trimming: 5 bases; junction bases outside the gene matches: 7. The CDR3 has 16 residues. The V gene's germline CDR1 is SGHNT and CDR2 YYREEE (reference sequence). CDR3 sequence reads: CASSSGLAGIDNEQFF. The CDR3 nucleotides are TGTGCCAGCAGTTCGGGACTAGCGGGGATAGACAATGAGCAGTTCTTC.

The table lists this clone with a count of one. This chain links TRBV27 with TRBJ2-7, with D uncertain. The V gene's germline CDR1 is MNHEY and CDR2 SMNVEV (reference sequence). V was trimmed by 0 bases and J by 0 bases, leaving 15 bases between them. The CDR3 sequence is 17 residues long. The CDR3 region is CASSLSAITRFSYEQYF. The DNA of the CDR3 is TGTGCCAGCAGTTTATCGGCAATAACCAGGTTCTCCTACGAGCAGTACTTC.

The V gene is TRBV18, the J gene TRBJ2-7; 8 positions match TRBD1. The length of the CDR3 is 14 residues. The trim removed 1 base at V and 4 bases at J, leaving 3 bases unmatched. From germline, CDR1 is KGHSH and CDR2 LQKENI. In DNA form, the CDR3 reads TGTGCCAGCTCACCACGACAGGGGCATTACGAGCAGTACTTC. It specifies CASSPRQGHYEQYF.